This T cell receptor beta chain was identified during a study of shared clonotypes between healthy human individuals. Germline CDR1 is KGHSH and CDR2 is LQKENI. Trimming took off 7 bases at V and 0 bases at J, with 4 bases between the two ends. This CDR3 has 13 amino acids. Produced via immunoSEQ multiplex PCR; TCRdb's table is partial and in-frame only. The sample holds some 2 million clones, over 85% seen once. The sample comprised naive CD4+ T cells sorted from blood. The subset: CD45RA+ positively selected. V gene TRBV18 combines with J gene TRBJ2-6; D unclear. This receptor was obtained from a young man in good health. DNA of the CDR3: TGTGCCAGCTTCCGCTCTGGGGCCAACGTCCTGACTTTC. Translated: CASFRSGANVLTF.